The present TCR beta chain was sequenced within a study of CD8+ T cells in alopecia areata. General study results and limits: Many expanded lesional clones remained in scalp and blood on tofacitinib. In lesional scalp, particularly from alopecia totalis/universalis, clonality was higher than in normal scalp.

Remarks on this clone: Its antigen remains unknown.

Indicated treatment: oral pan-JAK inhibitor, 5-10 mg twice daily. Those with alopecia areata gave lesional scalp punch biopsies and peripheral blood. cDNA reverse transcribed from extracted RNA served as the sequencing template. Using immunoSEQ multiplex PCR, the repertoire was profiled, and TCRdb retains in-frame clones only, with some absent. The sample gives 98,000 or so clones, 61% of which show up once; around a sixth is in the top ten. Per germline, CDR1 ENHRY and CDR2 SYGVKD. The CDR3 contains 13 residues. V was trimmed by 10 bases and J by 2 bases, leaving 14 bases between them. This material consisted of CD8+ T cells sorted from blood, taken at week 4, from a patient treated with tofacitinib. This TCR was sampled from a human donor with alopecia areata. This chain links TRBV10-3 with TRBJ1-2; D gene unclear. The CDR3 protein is CASITSGNYGYTF. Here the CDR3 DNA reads TGTGCCAGCATCACGTCGGGGAACTATGGCTACACCTTC.